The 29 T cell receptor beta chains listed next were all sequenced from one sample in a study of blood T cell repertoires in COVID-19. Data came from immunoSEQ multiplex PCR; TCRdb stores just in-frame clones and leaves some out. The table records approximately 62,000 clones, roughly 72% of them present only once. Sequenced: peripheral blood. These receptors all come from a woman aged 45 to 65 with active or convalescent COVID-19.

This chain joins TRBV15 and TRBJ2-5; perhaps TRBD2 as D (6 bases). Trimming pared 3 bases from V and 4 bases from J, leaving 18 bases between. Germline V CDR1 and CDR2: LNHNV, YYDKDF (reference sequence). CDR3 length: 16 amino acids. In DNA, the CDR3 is TGTGCCACCAGCAGGGGAGGTAGGGCTCGGGGAGAGACCCAGTACTTC. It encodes CATSRGGRARGETQYF.

The CDR3 spells CASSETSGGYSYNEQFF. The CDR3 DNA reads TGTGCCAGCAGTGAAACTAGCGGGGGATACTCCTACAATGAGCAGTTCTTC. The V call is TRBV6-4, the J call TRBJ2-1; 11 nucleotides agree with TRBD2. Germline V CDR1 and CDR2: MRHNA, SNTAGT. The V and J ends lost 3 bases and 0 bases, in that order; junction bases with no gene match: 4. This CDR3 region has 17 residues.

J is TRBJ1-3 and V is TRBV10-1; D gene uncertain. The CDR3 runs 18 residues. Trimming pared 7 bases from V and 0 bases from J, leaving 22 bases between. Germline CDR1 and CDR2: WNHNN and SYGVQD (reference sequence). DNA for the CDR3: TGCGCCAGCACTGGGCTGAGGGCAGGTAACTACTCTGGAAACACCATATATTTT. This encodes CASTGLRAGNYSGNTIYF.

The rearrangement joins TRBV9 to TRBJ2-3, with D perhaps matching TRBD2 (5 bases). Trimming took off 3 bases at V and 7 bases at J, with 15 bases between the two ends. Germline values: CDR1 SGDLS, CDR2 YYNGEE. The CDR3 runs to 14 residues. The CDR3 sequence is CASSADSVPNTQYF. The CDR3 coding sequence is TGTGCCAGCAGCGCGGACTCCGTACCGAATACGCAGTATTTT.

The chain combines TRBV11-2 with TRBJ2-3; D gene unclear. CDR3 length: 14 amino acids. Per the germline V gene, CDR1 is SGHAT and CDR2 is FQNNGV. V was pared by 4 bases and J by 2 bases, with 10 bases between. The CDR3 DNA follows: TGTGCCAGCAGCTCCAGCGCCATCACAGATACGCAGTATTTT. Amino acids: CASSSSAITDTQYF.

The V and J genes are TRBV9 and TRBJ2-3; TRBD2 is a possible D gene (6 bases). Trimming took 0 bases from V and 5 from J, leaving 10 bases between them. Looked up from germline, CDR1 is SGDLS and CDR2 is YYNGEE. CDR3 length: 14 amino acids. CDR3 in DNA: TGTGCCAGCAGCGTAGCGGGAGACCAAGATACGCAGTATTTT. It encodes CASSVAGDQDTQYF.

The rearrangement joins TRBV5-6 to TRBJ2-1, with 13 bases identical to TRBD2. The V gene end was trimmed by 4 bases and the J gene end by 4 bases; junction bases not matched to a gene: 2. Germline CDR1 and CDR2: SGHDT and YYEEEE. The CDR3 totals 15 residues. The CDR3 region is CASSPTSGRYNEQFF. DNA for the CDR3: TGTGCCAGCAGCCCGACTAGCGGGAGGTACAATGAGCAGTTCTTC.

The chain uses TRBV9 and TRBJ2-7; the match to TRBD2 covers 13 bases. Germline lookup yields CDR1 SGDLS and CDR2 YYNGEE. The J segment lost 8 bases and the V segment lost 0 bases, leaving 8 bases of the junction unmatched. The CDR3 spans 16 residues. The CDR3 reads CASSVGGTSGIYKQYF. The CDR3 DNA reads TGTGCCAGCAGCGTAGGTGGGACTAGCGGGATTTATAAGCAGTACTTC.

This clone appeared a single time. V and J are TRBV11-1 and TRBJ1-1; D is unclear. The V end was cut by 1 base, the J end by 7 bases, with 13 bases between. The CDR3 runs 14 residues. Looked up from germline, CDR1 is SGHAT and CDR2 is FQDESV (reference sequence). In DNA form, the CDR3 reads TGTGCCAGCAGCTTAGTTGTAACAACGAATGAAGCTTTCTTT. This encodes CASSLVVTTNEAFF.

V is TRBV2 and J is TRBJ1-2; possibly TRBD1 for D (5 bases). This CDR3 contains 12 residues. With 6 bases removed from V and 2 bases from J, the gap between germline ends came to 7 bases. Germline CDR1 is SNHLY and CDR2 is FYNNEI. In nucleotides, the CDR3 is TGTGCCAGCAGCCAGGGAAACTATGGCTACACCTTC. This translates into CASSQGNYGYTF.

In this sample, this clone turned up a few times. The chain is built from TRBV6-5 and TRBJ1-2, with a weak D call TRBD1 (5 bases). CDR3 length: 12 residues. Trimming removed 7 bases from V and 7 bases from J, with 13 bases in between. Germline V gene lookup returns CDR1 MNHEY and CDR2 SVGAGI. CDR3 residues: CASNARGGGYTF. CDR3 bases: TGTGCCAGCAATGCCCGGGGGGGTGGCTACACCTTC.

CDR3 coding DNA: TGTGCCAGCAGCTTAGACGGGGGGAGGGGCAATGAGCAGTTCTTC. Its protein is CASSLDGGRGNEQFF. The V and J genes are TRBV11-2 and TRBJ2-1; TRBD2 matches at 7 bases. There are 15 residues in the CDR3. Germline V gene data show CDR1 as SGHAT and CDR2 as FQNNGV. Unmatched junction bases numbered 5, after V lost 0 bases and J lost 6 bases. The whole variable domain, filled in from reference TRBV11-2 and TRBJ2-1, reads EAGVAQSPRYKIIEKRQSVAFWCNPISGHATLYWYQQILGQGPKLLIQFQNNGVVDDSQLPKDRFSAERLKGVDSTLKIQPAKLEDSAVYLCASSLDGGRGNEQFFGPGTRLTVL.

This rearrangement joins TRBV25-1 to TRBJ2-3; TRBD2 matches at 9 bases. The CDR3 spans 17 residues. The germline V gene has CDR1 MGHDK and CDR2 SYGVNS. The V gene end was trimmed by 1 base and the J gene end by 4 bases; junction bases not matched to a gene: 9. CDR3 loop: CASSESGSGSVSDTQYF. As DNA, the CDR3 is TGTGCCAGCAGTGAATCCGGTAGCGGGAGCGTATCAGATACGCAGTATTTT.

The CDR3 here is CASSQVAGGFYNEQFF. DNA of the CDR3: TGTGCCAGCAGCCAAGTCGCGGGAGGCTTCTACAATGAGCAGTTCTTC. V and J are TRBV14 and TRBJ2-1; 8 positions agree with TRBD2. The CDR3 spans 16 residues. Germline V gene lookup returns CDR1 SGHDN and CDR2 FVKESK. V lost 1 base to trimming and J lost 3 bases; unmatched junction nucleotides: 5.

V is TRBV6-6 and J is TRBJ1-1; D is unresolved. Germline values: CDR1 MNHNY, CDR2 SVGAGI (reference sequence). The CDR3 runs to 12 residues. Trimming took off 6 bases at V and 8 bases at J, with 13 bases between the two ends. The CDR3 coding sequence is TGTGCCAGCAGATTGACAAGATGGGAAGCTTTCTTT. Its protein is CASRLTRWEAFF.

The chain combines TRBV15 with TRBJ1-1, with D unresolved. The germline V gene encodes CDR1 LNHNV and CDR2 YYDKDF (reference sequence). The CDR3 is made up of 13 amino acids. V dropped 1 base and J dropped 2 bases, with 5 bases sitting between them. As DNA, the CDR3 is TGTGCCACCAGCAGAGTTGTAAACACTGAAGCTTTCTTT. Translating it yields CATSRVVNTEAFF.

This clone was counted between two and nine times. Written as DNA, the CDR3 is TGTGCCAGCGAAGGGGGGGCCTATAATTCACCCCTCCACTTT. It codes for CASEGGAYNSPLHF. The V gene is TRBV7-2, the J gene TRBJ1-6; tentatively, D is TRBD1 (6 bases). CDR1 SGHTA and CDR2 FQGNSA come from the germline V gene. CDR3 length: 14 residues. V lost 8 bases and J lost 2, with 10 bases in between.

The CDR3 sequence is CASSNQGRNQPQHF. The CDR3, as DNA: TGTGCCAGCAGCAACCAGGGGCGCAATCAGCCCCAGCATTTT. This sequence joins TRBV7-2 and TRBJ1-5, with D perhaps TRBD1 (6 bases). CDR3 length: 14 amino acids. Germline V gene lookup returns CDR1 SGHTA and CDR2 FQGNSA. V lost 5 bases and J lost 2, with 10 bases in between.

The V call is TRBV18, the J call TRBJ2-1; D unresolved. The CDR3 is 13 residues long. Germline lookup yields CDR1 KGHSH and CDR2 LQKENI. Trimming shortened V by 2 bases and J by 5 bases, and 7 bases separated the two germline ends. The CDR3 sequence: CASSPRRDNEQFF. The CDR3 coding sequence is TGTGCCAGCTCACCAAGACGGGACAATGAGCAGTTCTTC.

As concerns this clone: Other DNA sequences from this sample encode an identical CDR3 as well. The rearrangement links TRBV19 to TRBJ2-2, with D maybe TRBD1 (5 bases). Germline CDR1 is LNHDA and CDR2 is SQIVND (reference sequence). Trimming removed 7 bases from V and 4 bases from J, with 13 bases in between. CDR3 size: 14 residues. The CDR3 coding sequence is TGTGCCAGTACGGGCAGGGTGATCACCGGGGAGCTGTTTTTT. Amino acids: CASTGRVITGELFF.

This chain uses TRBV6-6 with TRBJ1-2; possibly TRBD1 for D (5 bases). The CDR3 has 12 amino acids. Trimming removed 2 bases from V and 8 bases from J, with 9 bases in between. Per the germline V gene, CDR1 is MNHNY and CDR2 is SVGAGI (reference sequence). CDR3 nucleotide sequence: TGTGCCAGCAGTTACCGGGGGGAAGGCTACACCTTC. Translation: CASSYRGEGYTF.

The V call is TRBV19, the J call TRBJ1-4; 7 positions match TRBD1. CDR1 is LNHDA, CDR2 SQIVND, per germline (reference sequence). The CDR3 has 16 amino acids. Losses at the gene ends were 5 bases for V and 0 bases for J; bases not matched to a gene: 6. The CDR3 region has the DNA TGTGCCAGTAGTCAAGGACAGGAGGCAACTAATGAAAAACTGTTTTTT. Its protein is CASSQGQEATNEKLFF.

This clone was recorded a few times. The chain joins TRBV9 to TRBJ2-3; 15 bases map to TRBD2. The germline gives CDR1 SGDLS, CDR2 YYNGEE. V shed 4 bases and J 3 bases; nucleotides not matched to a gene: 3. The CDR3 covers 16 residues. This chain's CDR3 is CASSIGTSGRTDTQYF. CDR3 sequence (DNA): TGTGCCAGCAGCATAGGGACTAGCGGGAGGACAGATACGCAGTATTTT.

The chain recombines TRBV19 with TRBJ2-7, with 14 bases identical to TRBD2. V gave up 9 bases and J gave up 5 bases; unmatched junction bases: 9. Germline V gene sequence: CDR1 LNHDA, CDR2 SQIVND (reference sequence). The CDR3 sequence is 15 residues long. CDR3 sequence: CASRLAGGAGHEQYF. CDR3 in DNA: TGTGCCAGCCGACTAGCGGGAGGGGCGGGCCACGAGCAGTACTTC.

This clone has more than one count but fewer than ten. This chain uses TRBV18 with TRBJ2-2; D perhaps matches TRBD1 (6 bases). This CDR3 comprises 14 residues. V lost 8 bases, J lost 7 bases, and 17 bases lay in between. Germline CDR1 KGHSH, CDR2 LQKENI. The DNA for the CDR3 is TGTGCCAGCGCCCGGACAGCCCAGGGCGGGGAGCTGTTTTTT. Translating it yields CASARTAQGGELFF.

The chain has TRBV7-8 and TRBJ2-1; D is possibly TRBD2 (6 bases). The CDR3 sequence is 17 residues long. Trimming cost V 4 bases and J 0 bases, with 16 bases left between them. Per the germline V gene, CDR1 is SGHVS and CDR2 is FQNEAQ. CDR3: CASSSHRGGSSYNEQFF. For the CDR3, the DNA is TGTGCCAGCAGCTCCCACCGTGGGGGGAGCTCCTACAATGAGCAGTTCTTC.

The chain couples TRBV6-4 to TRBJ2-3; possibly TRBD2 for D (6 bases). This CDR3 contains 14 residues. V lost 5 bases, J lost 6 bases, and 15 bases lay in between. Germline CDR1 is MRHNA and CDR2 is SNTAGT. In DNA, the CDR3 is TGTGCCAGCAGTACCGGGACTGGGTCTGATACGCAGTATTTT. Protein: CASSTGTGSDTQYF.

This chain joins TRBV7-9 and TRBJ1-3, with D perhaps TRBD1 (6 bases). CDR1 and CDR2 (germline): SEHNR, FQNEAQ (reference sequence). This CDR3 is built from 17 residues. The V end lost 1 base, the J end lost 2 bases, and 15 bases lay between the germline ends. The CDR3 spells CASSLVIGQLPGNTIYF. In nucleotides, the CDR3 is TGTGCCAGCAGCTTAGTAATCGGACAGCTCCCTGGAAACACCATATATTTT.

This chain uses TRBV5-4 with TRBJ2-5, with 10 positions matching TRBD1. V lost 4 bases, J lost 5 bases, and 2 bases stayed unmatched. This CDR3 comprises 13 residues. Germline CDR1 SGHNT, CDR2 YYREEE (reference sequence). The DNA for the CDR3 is TGTGCCAGCAGCCTGGGACAGGGGGAGACCCAGTACTTC. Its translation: CASSLGQGETQYF.